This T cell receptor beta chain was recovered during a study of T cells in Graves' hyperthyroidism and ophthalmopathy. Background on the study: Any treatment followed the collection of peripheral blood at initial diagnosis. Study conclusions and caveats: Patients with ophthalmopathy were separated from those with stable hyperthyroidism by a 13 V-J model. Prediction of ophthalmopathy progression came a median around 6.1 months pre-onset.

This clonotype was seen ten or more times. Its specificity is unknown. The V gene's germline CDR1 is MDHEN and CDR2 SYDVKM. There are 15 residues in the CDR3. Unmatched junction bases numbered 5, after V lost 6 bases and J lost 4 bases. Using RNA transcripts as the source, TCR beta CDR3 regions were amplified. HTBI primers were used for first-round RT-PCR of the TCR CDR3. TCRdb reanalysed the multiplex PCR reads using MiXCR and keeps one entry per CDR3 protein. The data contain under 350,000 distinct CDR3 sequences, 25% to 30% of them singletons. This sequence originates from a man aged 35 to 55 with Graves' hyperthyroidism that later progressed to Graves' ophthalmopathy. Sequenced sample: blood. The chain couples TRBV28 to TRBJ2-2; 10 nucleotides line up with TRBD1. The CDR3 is CASSLGQGVTGELFF. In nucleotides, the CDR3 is TGTGCCAGCAGCCTAGGACAGGGGGTCACCGGGGAGCTGTTTTTT.